This T cell receptor beta chain was captured by sequencing in a study of cytomegalovirus exposure and HLA in healthy donors. This clone was seen just once. What it binds is unknown. The CDR3 sequence is 16 residues long. The germline V gene has CDR1 LNHNV and CDR2 YYDKDF (reference sequence). Trimming cost V 7 bases and J 0 bases, with 13 bases left between them. The PCR was carried out with 60 Vbeta primers and 13 Jbeta primers. Method: immunoSEQ multiplex PCR; TCRdb's copy keeps in-frame clones and lacks some. The sample shows more than 150,000 clones, 80% of them seen only once. Study outcomes and limitations: Several of the most significant clusters were apparently associated with common viral pathogens in a later analysis. Through in vitro validation, a few CMV-associated chains were shown to be specific for CMV antigens.

What was sequenced was PBMCs. The sequence derives from a boy aged 5-17 years in good health and CMV-seronegative. The rearrangement links TRBV15 to TRBJ2-6; D call uncertain. The CDR3 region is CATTSILGSGANVLTF. The CDR3 nucleotides are TGTGCCACCACGAGCATTCTTGGCTCTGGGGCCAACGTCCTGACTTTC.